The T cell receptor (beta chain) described here comes from a study of memory CD4+ T cells and cytomegalovirus serostatus. Overall study: Donors were healthy Belgian adults, under ten CMV seropositive and 24 seronegative.

The protocol was immunoSEQ multiplex PCR, while the TCRdb copy is restricted to in-frame clones and leaves out a portion. The table has 64,000 or so clones, approximately 80% seen once; the top ten hold 0.88%. V lost 1 base to trimming and J lost 5 bases; unmatched junction nucleotides: 1. Germline-derived CDR1 and CDR2 are MNHNS and SASEGT. The CDR3 is 13 amino acids. This clone came up a few times. What it binds is not known. Study-wide points: Repertoires predicted CMV serostatus with median bootstrapped AUC of roughly 0.96.

The sort gate was single viable CD3+CD4+CD8-CD45RO+ cells for memory CD4+ T cells. Serum IgG to CMV pp150, pp28, p38 and p52 defined serostatus. The receptor comes from an adult in good health and CMV-seronegative. The sequenced sample was memory CD4+ T cells from blood. The V call is TRBV6-1, the J call TRBJ1-1, with 7 positions matching TRBD1. This CDR3 reads CASSEVQGTEAFF. The CDR3 DNA follows: TGTGCCAGCAGTGAAGTACAGGGGACTGAAGCTTTCTTT.